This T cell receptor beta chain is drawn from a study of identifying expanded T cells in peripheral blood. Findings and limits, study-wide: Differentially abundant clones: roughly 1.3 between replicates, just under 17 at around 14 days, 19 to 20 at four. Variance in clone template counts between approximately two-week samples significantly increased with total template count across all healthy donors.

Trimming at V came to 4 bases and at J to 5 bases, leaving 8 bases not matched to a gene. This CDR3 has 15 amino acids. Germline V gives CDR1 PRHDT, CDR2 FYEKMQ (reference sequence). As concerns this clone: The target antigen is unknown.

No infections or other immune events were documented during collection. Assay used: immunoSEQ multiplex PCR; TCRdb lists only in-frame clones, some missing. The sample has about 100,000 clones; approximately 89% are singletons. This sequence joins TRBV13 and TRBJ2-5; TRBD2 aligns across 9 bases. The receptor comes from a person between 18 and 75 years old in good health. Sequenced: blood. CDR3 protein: CASSSPGLAPETQYF. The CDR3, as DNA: TGTGCCAGCAGCTCTCCCGGACTAGCGCCGGAGACCCAGTACTTC.